Sequencing of this T cell receptor beta chain was carried out in a study of cytomegalovirus exposure and HLA in healthy donors. The CDR3 has 17 residues. The J segment lost 2 bases and the V segment lost 5 bases, leaving 8 bases of the junction unmatched. Looked up from germline, CDR1 is SGHVS and CDR2 is FNYEAQ. PCR primers comprised 60 Vbeta and 13 Jbeta primers. Profiling relied on immunoSEQ multiplex PCR, and the TCRdb table lists in-frame clones only, not all of them. The sample records 80,000 to 100,000 clones, around 66% being singletons. The chain is built from TRBV7-6 and TRBJ2-5; TRBD2 matches 13 bases. Sequencing was done on a sample of PBMCs. The clonotype was recovered from a middle-aged woman in good health and CMV-seropositive. Here the CDR3 reads CASSETSGRTIQETQYF. CDR3 DNA: TGTGCCAGCAGCGAGACTAGCGGGAGGACCATTCAAGAGACCCAGTACTTC.